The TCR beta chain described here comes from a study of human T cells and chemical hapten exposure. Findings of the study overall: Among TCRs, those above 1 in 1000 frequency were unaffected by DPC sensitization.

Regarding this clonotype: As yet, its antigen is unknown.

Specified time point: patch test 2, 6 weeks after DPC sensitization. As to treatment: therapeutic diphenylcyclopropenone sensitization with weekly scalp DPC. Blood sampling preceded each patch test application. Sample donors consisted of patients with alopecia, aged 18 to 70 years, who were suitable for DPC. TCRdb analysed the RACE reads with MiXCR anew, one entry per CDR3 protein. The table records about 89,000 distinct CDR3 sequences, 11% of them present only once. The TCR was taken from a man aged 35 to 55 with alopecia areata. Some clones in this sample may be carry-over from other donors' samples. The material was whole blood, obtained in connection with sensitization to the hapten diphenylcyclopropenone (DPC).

The chain's CDR3 is CASSYPEGGGAPRTHNEQFF. The CDR3 DNA sequence: TGTGCCAGCAGTTACCCGGAGGGAGGGGGGGCTCCCCGAACTCACAATGAGCAGTTCTTC. The V and J genes are TRBV6-2 or TRBV6-3 and TRBJ2-1; tentative D call: TRBD2 (7 bases). The CDR3 is made up of 20 amino acids. The germline V and J ends were trimmed by 2 bases and 5 bases, with 28 bases remaining between them. Germline lookup yields CDR1 MNHEY and CDR2 SVGEGT.